This section outlines one T cell receptor (beta chain) sequence together with its context. This sample stems from a study of shared clonotypes between healthy human individuals. Germline assignment: CDR1 SGHTA and CDR2 FQGNSA. The CDR3 sequence is 12 residues long. Deletions cut 5 bases from V and 3 bases from J, with 7 bases between. Measured with immunoSEQ multiplex PCR; TCRdb has only the in-frame clones, and not every one. Counted here are about 2.5 million clones, just under 95% occurring once; the ten biggest clones make up around 0.4%. The sequencing input was naive CD4+ T cells from PBMCs. Stated subset: CD45RA+ positively selected. V is TRBV7-2 and J is TRBJ1-2; D uncertain. The sequence was obtained from a man younger than 35 in good health. Some clones in this sample may be carry-over from other donors' samples. CDR3 amino acids: CASSERYYGYTF. Here the CDR3 DNA reads TGTGCCAGCAGCGAACGATACTATGGCTACACCTTC.